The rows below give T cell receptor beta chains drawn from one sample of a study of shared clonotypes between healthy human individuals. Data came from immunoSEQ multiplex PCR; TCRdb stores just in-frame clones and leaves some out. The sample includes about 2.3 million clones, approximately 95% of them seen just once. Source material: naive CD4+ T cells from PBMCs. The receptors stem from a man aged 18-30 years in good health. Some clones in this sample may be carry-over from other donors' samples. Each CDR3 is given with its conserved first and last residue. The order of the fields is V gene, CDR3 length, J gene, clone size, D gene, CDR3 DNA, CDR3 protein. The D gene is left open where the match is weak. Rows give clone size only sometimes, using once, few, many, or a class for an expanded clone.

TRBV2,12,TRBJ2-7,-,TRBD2,TGTGCCAGCGGGGGGGACTCTAGGGAGCAGTACTTC,CASGGDSREQYF
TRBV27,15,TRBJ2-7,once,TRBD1,TGTGCCAGCAGTACCGGGGCAGGGGGCTCCTACGAGCAGTACTTC,CASSTGAGGSYEQYF
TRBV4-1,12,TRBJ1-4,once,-,TGCGCCAGCAGCCACCGCAGAGAGAAACTGTTTTTT,CASSHRREKLFF
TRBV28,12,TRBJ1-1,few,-,TGTGCCAGCAGTCTTAATACCCTTGAAGCTTTCTTT,CASSLNTLEAFF
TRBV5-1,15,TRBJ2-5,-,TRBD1,TGCGCCAGCAGCCTACAACAGGGGTTGGGGGAGACCCAGTACTTC,CASSLQQGLGETQYF
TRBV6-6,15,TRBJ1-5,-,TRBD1,TGTGCCAGCAACAACAGGGGGAGCGGTAGTCAGCCCCAGCATTTT,CASNNRGSGSQPQHF
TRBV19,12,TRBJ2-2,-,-,TGTGCCACCTGGACTGGGGCCGGGGAGCTGTTTTTT,CATWTGAGELFF
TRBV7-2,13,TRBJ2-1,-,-,TGTGCCAGCAGCCGCCGACTAGAGGATGAGCAGTTCTTC,CASSRRLEDEQFF
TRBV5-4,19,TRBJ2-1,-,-,TGTGCCAGCAGCTCCCCCGTCGGGACCTCCGAAAACCCCTTCAATGAGCAGTTCTTC,CASSSPVGTSENPFNEQFF
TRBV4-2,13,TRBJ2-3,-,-,TGTGCCAGCAGCCTGGACGTAGCAGATACGCAGTATTTT,CASSLDVADTQYF
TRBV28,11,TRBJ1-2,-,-,TGTGCCACCGGACGGGATTATGGCTACACCTTC,CATGRDYGYTF
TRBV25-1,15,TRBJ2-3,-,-,TGTGCCAGCAGTGAACTGACAGGAGCCACAGATACGCAGTATTTT,CASSELTGATDTQYF
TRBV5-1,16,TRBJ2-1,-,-,TGCGCCAGCAGCTATCGAGTTGGGGGGTCCTACAATGAGCAGTTCTTC,CASSYRVGGSYNEQFF
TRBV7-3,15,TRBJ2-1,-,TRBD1,TGTGCCAGCAGCTTAGGCGGGACAGGGGCCAATGAGCAGTTCTTC,CASSLGGTGANEQFF
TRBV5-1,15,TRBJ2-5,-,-,TGCGCCAGCAGCTTGGGGACCTCCTGGGGAGAGACCCAGTACTTC,CASSLGTSWGETQYF
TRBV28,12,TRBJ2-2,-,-,TGTGCCAGCAGCTTACGGGTCGGGGAGCTGTTTTTT,CASSLRVGELFF
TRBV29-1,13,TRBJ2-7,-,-,TGCAGCGTTGAGATAGGGAGCTCCTACGAGCAGTACTTC,CSVEIGSSYEQYF
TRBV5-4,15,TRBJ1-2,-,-,TGTGCCAGCAACCCCGCGGGGATGATCGGCTATGGCTACACCTTC,CASNPAGMIGYGYTF
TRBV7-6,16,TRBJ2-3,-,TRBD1,TGTGCCAGCAGCGAGACAGGGGGACTCGGCACAGATACGCAGTATTTT,CASSETGGLGTDTQYF
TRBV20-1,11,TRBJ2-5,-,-,TGCAGTGCTAGAGAGAGAGAGACCCAGTACTTC,CSARERETQYF
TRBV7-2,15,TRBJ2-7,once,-,TGTGCCAGCAGCCCGATTGCCCGATACTCCTACGAGCAGTACTTC,CASSPIARYSYEQYF
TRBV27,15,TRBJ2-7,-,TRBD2,TGTGCCAGCCAAAAAGTACCGGGAGGGCCGGGTGAGCAGTACTTC,CASQKVPGGPGEQYF
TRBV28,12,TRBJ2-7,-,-,TGTGCCAGCAGGATGACAGATTACGAGCAGTACTTC,CASRMTDYEQYF
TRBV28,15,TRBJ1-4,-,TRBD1,TGTGCCAGCAGTTTATGGGGACAGGCTAATGAAAAACTGTTTTTT,CASSLWGQANEKLFF
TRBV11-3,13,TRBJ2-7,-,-,TGTGCCAGCAGCCTAGGAAGTTACTACGAGCAGTACTTC,CASSLGSYYEQYF
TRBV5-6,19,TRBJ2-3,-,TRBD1,TGTGCCAGCAGCTTGGAAACGAGACAGGGTATTTTAAGCACAGATACGCAGTATTTT,CASSLETRQGILSTDTQYF
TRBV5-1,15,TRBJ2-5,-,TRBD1,TGCGCCAGCAGCTTCCTTAGGACAGGGGAAGAGACCCAGTACTTC,CASSFLRTGEETQYF
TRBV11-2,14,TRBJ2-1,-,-,TGTGCCAGCAGCATGGGACTGGTAAACAATGAGCAGTTCTTC,CASSMGLVNNEQFF
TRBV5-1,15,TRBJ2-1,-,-,TGCGCCAGCAGCTTAATTACCCAGGGTACCAATGAGCAGTTCTTC,CASSLITQGTNEQFF
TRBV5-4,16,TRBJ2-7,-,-,TGTGCCAGCAGCTTCGGCCCTACCGGGTCCCGCTACGAGCAGTACTTC,CASSFGPTGSRYEQYF
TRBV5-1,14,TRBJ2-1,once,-,TGCGCCAGCAGCTTGGGTCCGTCCTACAATGAGCAGTTCTTC,CASSLGPSYNEQFF
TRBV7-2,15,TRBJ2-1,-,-,TGTGCCAGCAGCTTAGGGGGGGCCCTCCGGGATGAGCAGTTCTTC,CASSLGGALRDEQFF
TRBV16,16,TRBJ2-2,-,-,TGTGCCAGCATCAACGGAGGGGGCTCGAACACCGGGGAGCTGTTTTTT,CASINGGGSNTGELFF
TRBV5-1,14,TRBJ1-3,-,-,TGCGCCAGCAGCGAACAGAACTCTGGAAACACCATATATTTT,CASSEQNSGNTIYF
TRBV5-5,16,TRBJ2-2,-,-,TGTGCCAGCAGCTTGCGGTTTTCGGTCGACACCGGGGAGCTGTTTTTT,CASSLRFSVDTGELFF
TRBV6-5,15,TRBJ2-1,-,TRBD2,TGTGCCAGCAGTTACCGTGGACTAGCGGCCAATGAGCAGTTCTTC,CASSYRGLAANEQFF
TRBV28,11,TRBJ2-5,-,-,TGTGCCACTCGGGGTCAAGAGACCCAGTACTTC,CATRGQETQYF
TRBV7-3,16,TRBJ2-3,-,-,TGTGCCAGCAGCGAAAGGGCTGGTGCAAACACAGATACGCAGTATTTT,CASSERAGANTDTQYF
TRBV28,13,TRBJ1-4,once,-,TGTGCCAGCAGTGCACACGGAAATGAAAAACTGTTTTTT,CASSAHGNEKLFF
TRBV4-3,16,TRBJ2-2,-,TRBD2,TGCGCCAGCAGCGCCCTCGGGGGGGGTCTAACCGGGGAGCTGTTTTTT,CASSALGGGLTGELFF
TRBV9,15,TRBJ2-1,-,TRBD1,TGTGCCAGCAGCGTACTGGACAGGGGCCTCAATGAGCAGTTCTTC,CASSVLDRGLNEQFF
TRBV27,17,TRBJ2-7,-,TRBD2,TGTGCCAGCAGTCCCGGGACTAGTTCTAAGTTCATTGTCGAGCAGTACTTC,CASSPGTSSKFIVEQYF
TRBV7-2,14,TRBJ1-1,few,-,TGTGCCAGCAGCTTGACACCCCGGGGGACTGAAGCTTTCTTT,CASSLTPRGTEAFF
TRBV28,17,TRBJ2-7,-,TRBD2,TGTGCCAGCAGGTCCGGGACTAGGACCCCACGGCTCTACGAGCAGTACTTC,CASRSGTRTPRLYEQYF
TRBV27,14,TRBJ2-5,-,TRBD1,TGTGCCAGCAGTTTAGACAGGGGGTGGGAGACCCAGTACTTC,CASSLDRGWETQYF
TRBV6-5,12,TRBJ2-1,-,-,TGTGCCAGCAGAGACCCACCGGGAGAGCAGTTCTTC,CASRDPPGEQFF
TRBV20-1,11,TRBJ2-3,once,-,TGCAGTGCCATGCAGGGGGATACGCAGTATTTT,CSAMQGDTQYF
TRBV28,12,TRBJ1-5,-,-,TGTGCCAGCAGCCTAGCGACCGGCCCCCAGCATTTT,CASSLATGPQHF
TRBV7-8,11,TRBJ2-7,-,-,TGTGCCAGCAGCTCTCACTACGAGCAGTACTTC,CASSSHYEQYF
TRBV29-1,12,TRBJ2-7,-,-,TGCAGCGTTGATAGGGGGGCGGACGAGCAGTACTTC,CSVDRGADEQYF
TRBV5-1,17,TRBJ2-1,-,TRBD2,TGCGCCAGCAGCTTATCCTCTAGCGGAAGCTCCTACAATGAGCAGTTCTTC,CASSLSSSGSSYNEQFF
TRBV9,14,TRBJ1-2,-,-,TGTGCCAGCAGCGCGATAACTTGGGGCTATGGCTACACCTTC,CASSAITWGYGYTF
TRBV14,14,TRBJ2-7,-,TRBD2,TGTGCCAGCAGCCGGACTAGCGGATACTACGAGCAGTACTTC,CASSRTSGYYEQYF
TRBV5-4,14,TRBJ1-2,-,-,TGTGCCAGCAGAGCGGCAGGGAGCGGCTATGGCTACACCTTC,CASRAAGSGYGYTF
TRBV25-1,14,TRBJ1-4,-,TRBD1,TGTGCCAGCACACCGGGACAGGGGTATGAAAAACTGTTTTTT,CASTPGQGYEKLFF
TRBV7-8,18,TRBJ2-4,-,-,TGTGCCAGCAGCTTAGTTGGTCAGGGGTTCCTAGCCAAAAACATTCAGTACTTC,CASSLVGQGFLAKNIQYF
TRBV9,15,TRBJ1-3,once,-,TGTGCCAGCAGCCCCGCGACAGACTCTGGAAACACCATATATTTT,CASSPATDSGNTIYF
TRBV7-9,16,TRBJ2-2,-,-,TGTGCCAGCAGCTTTCTCGGAGCAGGTGACACCGGGGAGCTGTTTTTT,CASSFLGAGDTGELFF